This TCR beta chain was profiled in a study of blood T cell repertoires in COVID-19. For the study at large: Material from acute and convalescent COVID-19 was sourced from the United States, Italy and Spain. From T cells, B-cell-depleted T cells, or PBMCs came the material, which was cDNA or gDNA.

In the original analysis: Reference gene primer amplification gave nucleated cell count estimates. TCRdb's table, derived via immunoSEQ multiplex PCR, lists solely in-frame clones and lacks some. V and J calls and clone size are those listed in that table; D and trimming were worked out from the DNA. The sample has just over 300,000 clones; around 90% are singletons. The sequencing sample was made of PBMCs or T cells enriched from blood (not recorded which). This sequence originates from a woman younger than 35 with acute COVID-19.

The CDR3 reads CASSEQGLHGYTF. The CDR3, as DNA: TGCGCCAGCAGCGAACAGGGGCTTCATGGCTACACCTTC. V usage is TRBV5-1 and J usage is TRBJ1-2; 7 bases align to TRBD1. The length of the CDR3 is 13 residues. CDR1 is SGHRS, CDR2 YFSETQ, per germline. J was trimmed by 6 bases and V by 4 bases; bases with no gene match: 6.